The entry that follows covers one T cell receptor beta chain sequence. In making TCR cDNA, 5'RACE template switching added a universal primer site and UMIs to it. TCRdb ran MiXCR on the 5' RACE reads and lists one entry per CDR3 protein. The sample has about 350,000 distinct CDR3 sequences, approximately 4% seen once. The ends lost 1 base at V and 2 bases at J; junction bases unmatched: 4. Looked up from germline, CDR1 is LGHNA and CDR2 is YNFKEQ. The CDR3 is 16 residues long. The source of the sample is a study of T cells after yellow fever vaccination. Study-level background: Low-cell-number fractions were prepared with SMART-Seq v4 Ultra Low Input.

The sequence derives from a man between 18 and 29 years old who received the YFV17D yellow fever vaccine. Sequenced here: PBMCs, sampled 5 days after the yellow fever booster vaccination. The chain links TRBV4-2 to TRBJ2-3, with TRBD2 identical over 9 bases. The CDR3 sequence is CASSQGLAGLTDTQYF. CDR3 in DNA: TGTGCCAGCAGCCAAGGGCTAGCGGGGCTCACAGATACGCAGTATTTT.